The 21 T cell receptor beta chains below come from one sample, sequenced in a study of CD8+ T cells in alopecia areata (dated by TCRdb to 2016 to 2018). Receptor amplification or capture employed the immunoSEQ multiplex PCR assay. For TCR sequencing, RNA was extracted from every sample and reverse transcribed into cDNA to serve as template. TCRdb carries this immuneACCESS record with in-frame sequences only. Its versions omit some clonotypes, under half of them owing to an unresolved V gene in the studies checked, with the rest unexplained. This sample is represented by 95,000 to 110,000 clones; approximately 60% of them were singletons. The ten largest account for 7.5% to 9% of the sample. Input material: CD4+ T cells sorted from blood. The receptors stem from a human donor in good health.

The chain joins TRBV7-2 to TRBJ2-1, with TRBD2 as a possible D gene (6 bases). Per germline, CDR1 SGHTA and CDR2 FQGNSA. V lost 3 bases and J 6 bases, leaving 9 bases between the germline ends. This CDR3 comprises 13 residues. The CDR3 DNA reads as TGTGCCAGCAGCTTTGGACTATCCAATGAGCAGTTCTTC. Protein sequence: CASSFGLSNEQFF.

V gene TRBV7-2 combines with J gene TRBJ2-7, with 9 bases matching TRBD2. Germline trimming cut 1 base from V and 6 bases from J; bases unmatched to any gene: 7. The CDR3 consists of 15 residues. From germline, CDR1 is SGHTA and CDR2 FQGNSA. This chain's CDR3 is CASSLVAGGLGEQYF. In DNA, the CDR3 is TGTGCCAGCAGCTTAGTTGCGGGGGGGCTGGGCGAGCAGTACTTC.

This rearrangement joins TRBV25-1 to TRBJ1-4; D ambiguous. CDR1 and CDR2 (germline): MGHDK, SYGVNS. This CDR3 spans 16 amino acids. The V end lost 2 bases, the J end lost 0 bases, and 10 bases lay between the germline ends. The CDR3 loop reads CASSEGTRATNEKLFF. The CDR3 DNA reads TGTGCCAGCAGTGAAGGTACGAGAGCAACTAATGAAAAACTGTTTTTT. Full variable domain (rest looked up from reference TRBV25-1 and TRBJ1-4): EADIYQTPRYLVIGTGKKITLECSQTMGHDKMYWYQQDPGMELHLIHYSYGVNSTEKGDLSSESTVSRIRTEHFPLTLESARPSHTSQYLCASSEGTRATNEKLFFGSGTQLSVL.

The chain couples TRBV4-3 to TRBJ2-2; TRBD1 matches 7 bases. The trim removed 4 bases at V and 0 bases at J, leaving 8 bases unmatched. CDR1 and CDR2 (germline): LGHNA, YSLEER. This CDR3 is 17 amino acids long. CDR3 sequence reads: CASSPQGQSTNTGELFF. DNA of the CDR3: TGCGCCAGCAGCCCCCAGGGACAGAGCACGAACACCGGGGAGCTGTTTTTT.

This rearrangement joins TRBV20-1 to TRBJ2-1, with TRBD1 as a possible D gene (6 bases). This CDR3 region has 11 residues. The germline V gene encodes CDR1 DFQATT and CDR2 SNEGSKA (reference sequence). V was cut by 6 bases and J by 7 bases, with 10 bases left in between. The CDR3 loop is CSAPTGNEQFF. The CDR3 DNA sequence: TGCAGTGCCCCAACAGGGAATGAGCAGTTCTTC.

The chain is built from TRBV4-2 and TRBJ1-2; tentative D call: TRBD1 (5 bases). Germline CDR1 reads LGHNA; CDR2 reads YNFKEQ. There are 15 residues in the CDR3. V lost 1 base and J lost 8, with 17 bases in between. CDR3 sequence (DNA): TGTGCCAGCAGCCAAGTGAGCCCCTCCCGGGGGGGCTACACCTTC. It codes for CASSQVSPSRGGYTF.

This clone was observed once. The rearrangement joins TRBV7-2 to TRBJ2-3, with 7 bases identical to TRBD2. The CDR3 has 15 amino acids. Germline V gene data show CDR1 as SGHTA and CDR2 as FQGNSA. The V segment lost 1 base and the J segment 3 bases; nucleotides outside the gene matches: 4. The CDR3 DNA follows: TGTGCCAGCAGCTTAGTGGCTAGCGGAACAGATACGCAGTATTTT. Protein sequence: CASSLVASGTDTQYF.

V gene TRBV4-2 combines with J gene TRBJ2-2; 8 nucleotides align to TRBD1. The germline CDR1 and CDR2 sequences are LGHNA and YNFKEQ. Trimming removed 6 bases from V and 7 bases from J; junction bases left unmatched: 10. The CDR3 contains 15 residues. CDR3 residues: CASRFGQGGSGELFF. In DNA, the CDR3 is TGTGCCAGCAGGTTTGGACAGGGAGGCAGCGGGGAGCTGTTTTTT.

This chain connects TRBV6-6 to TRBJ2-7, with D possibly being TRBD2 (5 bases). The CDR3 totals 14 residues. V was clipped by 4 bases and J by 3 bases, with 13 bases between them. Germline CDR1 is MNHNY and CDR2 is SVGAGI (reference sequence). CDR3 sequence (DNA): TGTGCCAGCAGTTCGACACTAGTGGACTACGAGCAGTACTTC. Protein sequence: CASSSTLVDYEQYF.

The genes are TRBV25-1 and TRBJ2-3; TRBD2 agrees at 11 bases. Germline loops: CDR1 MGHDK, CDR2 SYGVNS. CDR3 size: 14 residues. Trimming cost V 5 bases and J 5 bases; bases outside gene matches: 3. The CDR3 spells CASSLAGGRDTQYF. CDR3 bases: TGTGCCAGCAGTTTAGCGGGGGGGAGAGATACGCAGTATTTT.

The chain couples TRBV29-1 to TRBJ2-2; no firm D call. Trimming stripped 8 bases from V and 6 bases from J, with 13 bases between. Germline V gene sequence: CDR1 SQVTM, CDR2 ANQGSEA. The CDR3 consists of 12 residues. The CDR3 sequence: CSPRGRSGELFF. The CDR3 DNA is TGCAGCCCACGAGGACGGTCCGGGGAGCTGTTTTTT.

The chain couples TRBV29-1 to TRBJ2-5; possible D gene TRBD2, 6 bases. V shed 7 bases and J shed 4 bases, with 16 bases lying between them. The CDR3 runs to 13 residues. Germline CDR1 and CDR2: SQVTM and ANQGSEA. CDR3 residues: CSAAGISGETQYF. The DNA of the CDR3 is TGCAGCGCCGCGGGAATCTCTGGAGAGACCCAGTACTTC.

This clone was detected a few times. V is TRBV7-2 and J is TRBJ1-6; D perhaps matches TRBD1 (5 bases). V dropped 5 bases and J dropped 7 bases, with 9 bases sitting between them. Looked up from germline, CDR1 is SGHTA and CDR2 is FQGNSA. There are 13 residues in the CDR3. The CDR3: CASSRQINSPLHF. In nucleotides, the CDR3 is TGTGCCAGCAGCCGACAGATCAATTCACCCCTCCACTTT. Variable domain in full (rest from reference TRBV7-2 and TRBJ1-6): GAGVSQSPSNKVTEKGKDVELRCDPISGHTALYWYRQSLGQGLEFLIYFQGNSAPDKSGLPSDRFSAERTGGSVSTLTIQRTQQEDSAVYLCASSRQINSPLHFGNGTRLTVT.

V is TRBV27 and J is TRBJ1-6; 9 nucleotides align to TRBD1. CDR1 is MNHEY and CDR2 is SMNVEV in the germline V gene (reference sequence). The CDR3 runs to 16 residues. With V trimmed by 2 bases and J by 7 bases, 6 bases remained unmatched. CDR3 protein: CASSLGVGQGNSPLHF. The DNA of the CDR3 is TGTGCCAGCAGTTTAGGTGTCGGACAGGGGAATTCACCCCTCCACTTT.

The chain couples TRBV18 to TRBJ2-7; D is ambiguous. CDR1 is KGHSH, CDR2 LQKENI, per germline. V lost 1 base and J 2 bases, leaving 12 bases between the germline ends. This CDR3 contains 15 residues. For the CDR3, the DNA is TGTGCCAGCTCACCACGGGCAGGCCGAGCCTACGAGCAGTACTTC. This translates into CASSPRAGRAYEQYF. Together with reference TRBV18 and TRBJ2-7, the CDR3 gives the full variable domain: NAGVMQNPRHLVRRRGQEARLRCSPMKGHSHVYWYRQLPEEGLKFMVYLQKENIIDESGMPKERFSAEFPKEGPSILRIQQVVRGDSAAYFCASSPRAGRAYEQYFGPGTRLTVT.

This chain uses TRBV18 with TRBJ1-5; TRBD1 is a possible D gene (6 bases). The V end lost 2 bases, the J end lost 8 bases, and 13 bases lay between the germline ends. The CDR3 runs to 14 residues. CDR1 is KGHSH and CDR2 is LQKENI in the germline V gene. CDR3: CASSPTGGAKPQHF. The CDR3 DNA follows: TGTGCCAGCTCACCAACGGGGGGCGCGAAGCCCCAGCATTTT.

The rearrangement uses TRBV13 and TRBJ2-7, with 10 positions matching TRBD1. The CDR3 is made up of 14 amino acids. Germline CDR1 reads PRHDT; CDR2 reads FYEKMQ (reference sequence). V gave up 8 bases and J gave up 7 bases; unmatched junction bases: 11. CDR3 region: CASSSRDRGREQYF. DNA for the CDR3: TGTGCCAGCTCCTCCCGGGACAGGGGCAGAGAGCAGTACTTC.

The rearrangement links TRBV28 to TRBJ1-6, with D possibly being TRBD1 (6 bases). Trimming took 10 bases from V and 0 from J, leaving 16 bases between them. There are 16 residues in the CDR3. Germline assignment: CDR1 MDHEN and CDR2 SYDVKM. The CDR3 is CATERGRVSYNSPLHF. The CDR3 region has the DNA TGTGCCACCGAAAGGGGGAGAGTCTCCTATAATTCACCCCTCCACTTT.

This clone was recorded a few times. J is TRBJ1-4 and V is TRBV15, with D tentatively TRBD1 (5 bases). CDR1 and CDR2 (germline): LNHNV, YYDKDF (reference sequence). The length of the CDR3 is 15 residues. Trimming removed 5 bases from V and 7 bases from J, with 17 bases in between. CDR3 DNA sequence: TGTGCCACCAGCGGACGGGAGCAGGGCCGTGAAAAACTGTTTTTT. Amino acid sequence: CATSGREQGREKLFF.

The J gene is TRBJ1-1, the V gene TRBV30; a possible D gene is TRBD1 (6 bases). The CDR3 spans 13 residues. The germline gives CDR1 GTSNPN, CDR2 SVGIG (reference sequence). The V end lost 5 bases, the J end lost 5 bases, and 15 bases lay between the germline ends. In DNA form, the CDR3 reads TGTGCCTGGTCCCTCACCGGGACAACTGAAGCTTTCTTT. It codes for CAWSLTGTTEAFF.

The chain employs TRBV30 and TRBJ2-1; D not certain. Germline CDR1 reads GTSNPN; CDR2 reads SVGIG (reference sequence). The CDR3 has 13 amino acids. V lost 0 bases to trimming and J lost 7 bases, with 10 bases between them. DNA for the CDR3: TGTGCCTGGAGTGTAGGGCAGCCTAATGAGCAGTTCTTC. As protein: CAWSVGQPNEQFF.